These 26 T cell receptor beta chains share one sample of origin, sequenced in a study of T cell changes during pregnancy in multiple sclerosis. Libraries were prepared by immunoSEQ multiplex PCR; TCRdb keeps only in-frame clonotypes and omits some of them. The sample records 95,000 to 100,000 clones, about 90% being singletons. Sequenced material: peripheral blood, taken in the second trimester of pregnancy. The source of these receptors is a female donor with multiple sclerosis, enrolled in a pregnancy study.

Note on this clone: Other DNA sequences in this specimen translate into the identical CDR3. The V call is TRBV5-1, the J call TRBJ2-7, with a possible D match to TRBD2 (5 bases). The V gene lost 4 bases and the J gene lost 4 bases, with 9 bases spanning the gap. In germline, CDR1 is SGHRS, CDR2 YFSETQ. This CDR3 has 12 residues. The CDR3 reads CASSPGSYEQYF. The CDR3 DNA reads TGCGCCAGCAGCCCGGGGTCTTACGAGCAGTACTTC.

Comments on this clone: Its ends do not fully match the called genes, so a read error is possible. The chain is built from TRBV7-2 and TRBJ2-3, with 8 bases lining up with TRBD2. Germline CDR1 reads SGHTA; CDR2 reads FQGNSA. This CDR3 region has 12 residues. CDR3 amino acids: CPLSGETDTQYF. CDR3 nucleotide sequence: TGCCCCCTTAGCGGGGAGACAGATACGCAGTATTTT.

The chain links TRBV4-1 to TRBJ2-7; 15 nucleotides align to TRBD2. Looked up from germline, CDR1 is MGHRA and CDR2 is YSYEKL. CDR3 length: 16 amino acids. Trimming at V came to 0 bases and at J to 9 bases, leaving 6 bases not matched to a gene. CDR3 in DNA: TGCGCCAGCAGCCAAGAGGGACTAGCGGGAGGCAGGGGGCAGTACTTC. Encoded protein: CASSQEGLAGGRGQYF.

The chain combines TRBV7-9 with TRBJ2-7; D is perhaps TRBD1 (6 bases). This CDR3 contains 18 residues. The germline gives CDR1 SEHNR, CDR2 FQNEAQ (reference sequence). V was trimmed by 2 bases and J by 4 bases, leaving 24 bases between them. For the CDR3, the DNA is TGTGCCAGCAGCTTATGGATAGGGGGTAATCCTTTAAATTACGAGCAGTACTTC. Its translation: CASSLWIGGNPLNYEQYF. The full variable domain, completed using reference TRBV7-9 and TRBJ2-7, is DTGVSQNPRHKITKRGQNVTFRCDPISEHNRLYWYRQTLGQGPEFLTYFQNEAQLEKSRLLSDRFSAERPKGSFSTLEIQRTEQGDSAMYLCASSLWIGGNPLNYEQYFGPGTRLTVT.

This chain uses TRBV7-9 with TRBJ2-3, with D tentatively TRBD2 (6 bases). Per germline, CDR1 SEHNR and CDR2 FQNEAQ (reference sequence). CDR3 length: 15 amino acids. Trimming removed 2 bases at V and 1 base at J, with 10 bases between. Here the CDR3 reads CASSLLGGGTDTQYF. In DNA form, the CDR3 reads TGTGCCAGCAGCTTACTGGGGGGTGGCACAGATACGCAGTATTTT.

The chain links TRBV28 to TRBJ2-7; possibly TRBD2 for D (5 bases). V dropped 7 bases and J dropped 6 bases, with 19 bases sitting between them. The CDR3 consists of 14 residues. Germline loops: CDR1 MDHEN, CDR2 SYDVKM. As DNA, the CDR3 is TGTGCCAGCACCCCAGTAGGGCTAGCACGCGAGCAGTACTTC. It yields the protein CASTPVGLAREQYF.

This clone was seen once. The V call is TRBV2, the J call TRBJ2-7; 8 nucleotides agree with TRBD1. Germline V gene data show CDR1 as SNHLY and CDR2 as FYNNEI. This CDR3 spans 14 amino acids. With 7 bases clipped from V and 6 bases from J, the junction kept 11 bases outside the gene matches. CDR3 nucleotides: TGTGCCAGCACCCCACCGGGACAGGTACGCGAGCAGTACTTC. Residues: CASTPPGQVREQYF.

The V gene is TRBV2, the J gene TRBJ1-1; D is unclear. Per germline, CDR1 SNHLY and CDR2 FYNNEI. The CDR3 sequence is 12 residues long. Trimming pared 2 bases from V and 8 bases from J, leaving 9 bases between. CDR3 region: CASSEIATEAFF. The CDR3 DNA sequence: TGTGCCAGCAGTGAAATAGCGACCGAAGCTTTCTTT. The complete variable domain, with remaining parts taken from reference TRBV2 and TRBJ1-1, reads EPEVTQTPSHQVTQMGQEVILRCVPISNHLYFYWYRQILGQKVEFLVSFYNNEISEKSEIFDDQFSVERPDGSNFTLKIRSTKLEDSAMYFCASSEIATEAFFGQGTRLTVV.

This clone came up a few times. A junction end diverges from the germline sequence, so it may reflect a read error. The rearrangement joins TRBV20-1 to TRBJ2-7; TRBD1 matches at 8 bases. The CDR3 sequence is 11 residues long. The germline gives CDR1 DFQATT, CDR2 SNEGSKA (reference sequence). The CDR3 loop is CSASLPGQVAF. The DNA of the CDR3 is TGCAGTGCCTCCCTACCGGGACAGGTAGCTTTC.

V usage is TRBV7-6 and J usage is TRBJ2-7; TRBD2 might be the D (6 bases). Trimming removed 5 bases from V and 5 bases from J, with 16 bases in between. Germline V gene sequence: CDR1 SGHVS, CDR2 FNYEAQ. This CDR3 has 14 residues. CDR3 coding DNA: TGTGCCAGCAGCCCCGGGAGATCGGCCCACGAGCAGTACTTC. Amino acid sequence: CASSPGRSAHEQYF.

The rearrangement joins TRBV28 to TRBJ1-4, with D possibly matching TRBD1 (6 bases). Trimming cost V 8 bases and J 8 bases, with 15 bases left between them. The CDR3 totals 13 residues. Germline loops: CDR1 MDHEN, CDR2 SYDVKM. CDR3 region: CASLGQSLEKLFF. The DNA of the CDR3 is TGTGCCAGCCTAGGACAGTCATTGGAAAAACTGTTTTTT.

The chain uses TRBV7-2 and TRBJ2-7, with 7 bases that match TRBD2. The CDR3 loop spans 16 amino acids. With V trimmed by 5 bases and J by 0 bases, 10 bases remained unmatched. Germline V gives CDR1 SGHTA, CDR2 FQGNSA. Written as DNA, the CDR3 is TGTGCCAGCAGCGCGACGGGTCGGACTAGCTCCTACGAGCAGTACTTC. The encoded protein is CASSATGRTSSYEQYF.

The chain couples TRBV5-1 to TRBJ1-4, with a weak D call TRBD1 (5 bases). Germline CDR1 reads SGHRS; CDR2 reads YFSETQ. V shed 1 base and J shed 6 bases, with 13 bases lying between them. CDR3 length equals 15 residues. Written as DNA, the CDR3 is TGCGCCAGCAGCTTGTCTGGGGCGTGGGATGAAAAACTGTTTTTT. The encoded protein is CASSLSGAWDEKLFF.

The chain employs TRBV7-9 and TRBJ2-1, with TRBD2 matching over 9 bases. Germline CDR1 SEHNR, CDR2 FQNEAQ (reference sequence). This CDR3 is 15 amino acids long. Trimming at V came to 1 base and at J to 8 bases, leaving 6 bases not matched to a gene. CDR3 DNA sequence: TGTGCCAGCAGCTTAGAGAGCGGGAGGTCCGATGAGCAGTTCTTC. Translated, it gives CASSLESGRSDEQFF. Together with reference TRBV7-9 and TRBJ2-1, the CDR3 gives the full variable domain: DTGVSQNPRHKITKRGQNVTFRCDPISEHNRLYWYRQTLGQGPEFLTYFQNEAQLEKSRLLSDRFSAERPKGSFSTLEIQRTEQGDSAMYLCASSLESGRSDEQFFGPGTRLTVL.

The genes are TRBV19 and TRBJ1-5; 12 positions agree with TRBD1. Germline CDR1 and CDR2: LNHDA and SQIVND (reference sequence). The CDR3 has 17 amino acids. V was clipped by 2 bases and J by 4 bases; unmatched bases: 6. The CDR3 is CASSIRGTGGFNQPQHF. In DNA form, the CDR3 reads TGTGCCAGTAGTATAAGGGGGACAGGGGGCTTTAATCAGCCCCAGCATTTT. Based on the CDR3 plus reference TRBV19 and TRBJ1-5, the full variable domain is DGGITQSPKYLFRKEGQNVTLSCEQNLNHDAMYWYRQDPGQGLRLIYYSQIVNDFQKGDIAEGYSVSREKKESFPLTVTSAQKNPTAFYLCASSIRGTGGFNQPQHFGDGTRLSIL.

This chain connects TRBV29-1 to TRBJ2-1; 7 nucleotides agree with TRBD2. The CDR3 sequence is 14 residues long. The ends lost 4 bases at V and 2 bases at J; junction bases unmatched: 5. CDR1 is SQVTM, CDR2 ANQGSEA, per germline. The CDR3 sequence: CSVVRLAAYNEQFF. CDR3 DNA: TGCAGCGTTGTTCGGCTAGCGGCCTACAATGAGCAGTTCTTC.

The chain employs TRBV6-1 and TRBJ1-1; the D is unclear. V lost 3 bases and J 5 bases, leaving 7 bases between the germline ends. The CDR3 is made up of 12 amino acids. Per germline, CDR1 MNHNS and CDR2 SASEGT. The chain's CDR3 is CASSDRVTEAFF. CDR3 nucleotide sequence: TGTGCCAGCAGTGATCGTGTAACTGAAGCTTTCTTT.

The chain links TRBV7-2 to TRBJ2-5, with 7 nucleotides matching TRBD1. V was clipped by 5 bases and J by 5 bases; unmatched bases: 8. The CDR3 covers 14 residues. CDR1 SGHTA and CDR2 FQGNSA come from the germline V gene. This CDR3 is CASSAQGSRETQYF. The CDR3 DNA is TGTGCCAGCAGCGCACAGGGGTCTAGGGAGACCCAGTACTTC.

This rearrangement joins TRBV15 to TRBJ2-5, with TRBD2 matching over 7 bases. V lost 2 bases and J lost 5; bases outside the gene matches: 5. Germline loops: CDR1 LNHNV, CDR2 YYDKDF (reference sequence). The CDR3 totals 14 residues. CDR3 sequence (DNA): TGTGCCACCAGCAGATTCGGGCGGGGGGAGACCCAGTACTTC. Protein: CATSRFGRGETQYF. The full variable domain, its missing parts supplied by reference TRBV15 and TRBJ2-5, is DAMVIQNPRYQVTQFGKPVTLSCSQTLNHNVMYWYQQKSSQAPKLLFHYYDKDFNNEADTPDNFQSRRPNTSFCFLDIRSPGLGDTAMYLCATSRFGRGETQYFGPGTRLLVL.

The genes are TRBV10-3 and TRBJ1-6, with D tentatively TRBD1 (5 bases). Germline CDR1 and CDR2: ENHRY and SYGVKD. Trimming left V 3 bases short and J 11 bases short, with 5 bases between. The CDR3 runs to 11 residues. The CDR3 coding sequence is TGTGCCATCAGTGAAGGGGCACCCCTCCACTTT. Protein sequence: CAISEGAPLHF.

With respect to this clone: The same CDR3 can be traced to other DNA sequences in this sample. The chain joins TRBV19 to TRBJ2-3, with 10 positions matching TRBD1. Germline lookup yields CDR1 LNHDA and CDR2 SQIVND (reference sequence). The CDR3 extends over 15 amino acids. J gave up 1 base and V 5 bases, and 3 bases lay outside the gene matches. The CDR3 loop is CASSLTGGGTDTQYF. For the CDR3, the DNA is TGTGCCAGTAGTTTGACAGGGGGCGGCACAGATACGCAGTATTTT.

V is TRBV27 and J is TRBJ2-7; TRBD2 aligns across 9 bases. Germline-derived CDR1 and CDR2 are MNHEY and SMNVEV (reference sequence). J was trimmed by 7 bases and V by 6 bases; bases with no gene match: 10. The CDR3 extends over 14 amino acids. Here the CDR3 reads CASRKAGGLGEQYF. The CDR3, as DNA: TGTGCCAGCAGAAAAGCGGGAGGCTTAGGAGAGCAGTACTTC.

The V call is TRBV4-1, the J call TRBJ1-4; the match to TRBD1 covers 9 bases. The germline gives CDR1 MGHRA, CDR2 YSYEKL. The CDR3 is 16 amino acids. V shed 1 base, J shed 5 bases, and the junction held 5 bases outside the gene matches. The CDR3 reads CASSQVPGQGNEKLFF. For the CDR3, the DNA is TGCGCCAGCAGCCAAGTCCCGGGACAGGGCAATGAAAAACTGTTTTTT.

This clone appeared a single time. This chain uses TRBV29-1 with TRBJ2-7, with TRBD2 identical over 15 bases. V lost 7 bases, J lost 5 bases, and 6 bases stayed unmatched. This CDR3 is built from 14 residues. Looked up from germline, CDR1 is SQVTM and CDR2 is ANQGSEA. CDR3 in amino acids: CSAGLAGGPNEQYF. CDR3 in DNA: TGCAGCGCAGGACTAGCGGGAGGGCCGAACGAGCAGTACTTC.

The chain combines TRBV7-6 with TRBJ2-1, with 10 bases matching TRBD2. The CDR3 loop spans 15 amino acids. Germline V lookup: CDR1 SGHVS, CDR2 FNYEAQ. Trimming cost V 6 bases and J 2 bases; bases outside gene matches: 4. The CDR3 nucleotides read TGTGCCAGCAGACTCACTAGCGGGGCCTACAATGAGCAGTTCTTC. This sequence encodes CASRLTSGAYNEQFF.

The rearrangement joins TRBV30 to TRBJ2-7; D perhaps matches TRBD2 (6 bases). The CDR3 extends over 18 amino acids. Trimming left V 0 bases short and J 0 bases short, with 21 bases between. Germline V gene data show CDR1 as GTSNPN and CDR2 as SVGIG (reference sequence). The CDR3 sequence is CAWSVRWRGGRTSYEQYF. The CDR3 DNA is TGTGCCTGGAGTGTACGATGGAGGGGCGGGCGGACCTCCTACGAGCAGTACTTC.